What follows are 14 T cell receptor beta chains derived from one specimen sequenced in a study of cytomegalovirus exposure and HLA in healthy donors (dated by TCRdb to the late 2010s). Libraries came from the immunoSEQ multiplex PCR assay. For the multiplex PCR, a mixture combining 60 forward primers for TCR Vbeta segments and 13 reverse primers for TCR Jbeta segments was used. What TCRdb holds here is the immuneACCESS table cut down to in-frame rearrangements. Part of the clones is not present; checked against another copy, under half of the missing clones reflect an unresolved V gene, and the others are unexplained. The sample contains about 190,000 clones, 70% to 80% of them found a single time. The top ten hold less than 2.5% of the sample. Sequences were obtained from PBMCs. The receptors were gathered from a woman in her 30s in good health and CMV-seropositive.

V is TRBV9 and J is TRBJ2-1; 12 bases are a match to TRBD2. From germline, CDR1 is SGDLS and CDR2 YYNGEE. Trimming took 2 bases from V and 7 from J; bases not matched to a gene: 7. CDR3 size: 16 residues. Written as DNA, the CDR3 is TGTGCCAGCAGCGTCCAATCTAGCGGGAGGGAGAATGAGCAGTTCTTC. It is translated as CASSVQSSGRENEQFF.

This clone was observed a few times. The CDR3 loop reads CASSYGGGGANVLTF. CDR3 coding DNA: TGTGCCAGCAGTTATGGGGGAGGTGGGGCCAACGTCCTGACTTTC. This chain connects TRBV6-5 to TRBJ2-6; D might be TRBD2 (6 bases). The CDR3 has 15 amino acids. V was pared by 3 bases and J by 3 bases, with 9 bases between. CDR1 and CDR2 (germline): MNHEY, SVGAGI.

V and J are TRBV2 and TRBJ1-3; 7 positions match TRBD1. The CDR3 is made up of 16 amino acids. The V and J ends lost 4 bases and 5 bases, in that order; junction bases with no gene match: 11. Germline CDR1 SNHLY, CDR2 FYNNEI. The CDR3 sequence: CASSVTDHRGRNTIYF. DNA of the CDR3: TGTGCCAGCAGTGTTACCGATCACAGGGGTAGAAACACCATATATTTT.

The rearrangement uses TRBV6-1 and TRBJ2-3, with 9 nucleotides matching TRBD2. Unmatched junction bases numbered 8, after V lost 1 base and J lost 3 bases. The length of the CDR3 is 17 residues. CDR1 MNHNS and CDR2 SASEGT come from the germline V gene. CDR3 nucleotide sequence: TGTGCCAGCAGTGAAGTCCCAGCGGGAGGAGGTACAGATACGCAGTATTTT. It yields the protein CASSEVPAGGGTDTQYF.

This chain joins TRBV4-2 and TRBJ2-7, with 13 bases lining up with TRBD2. Trimming removed 1 base from V and 7 bases from J; junction bases left unmatched: 10. The CDR3 has 17 residues. The germline gives CDR1 LGHNA, CDR2 YNFKEQ. CDR3 protein: CASSQVDRLAGGKEQYF. DNA of the CDR3: TGTGCCAGCAGCCAAGTGGACCGACTAGCGGGAGGTAAAGAGCAGTACTTC.

The chain recombines TRBV4-3 with TRBJ2-3; 11 positions agree with TRBD2. In germline, CDR1 is LGHNA, CDR2 YSLEER. V trimming: 4 bases; J trimming: 9 bases; junction bases outside the gene matches: 9. The CDR3 has 15 residues. The CDR3 reads CASSRDVAGGQTQYF. For the CDR3, the DNA is TGCGCCAGCAGCCGAGACGTAGCGGGAGGGCAGACGCAGTATTTT.

This chain uses TRBV14 with TRBJ2-3, with D possibly matching TRBD2 (6 bases). The CDR3 is 16 amino acids. Germline assignment: CDR1 SGHDN and CDR2 FVKESK. V was pared by 0 bases and J by 2 bases, with 12 bases between. The CDR3 loop reads CASSQDAGLFTDTQYF. The CDR3 DNA reads as TGTGCCAGCAGCCAAGATGCGGGACTTTTCACAGATACGCAGTATTTT.

Here the CDR3 reads CASNKGQGRSGANVLTF. CDR3 DNA: TGTGCCAGTAATAAAGGACAGGGGAGGTCTGGGGCCAACGTCCTGACTTTC. The chain combines TRBV19 with TRBJ2-6, with 9 bases matching TRBD1. V was pared by 7 bases and J by 1 base, with 8 bases of the junction left unmatched. This CDR3 has 17 residues. Germline V lookup: CDR1 LNHDA, CDR2 SQIVND (reference sequence).

The V call is TRBV20-1, the J call TRBJ2-5, with D unresolved. This CDR3 has 11 residues. CDR1 DFQATT and CDR2 SNEGSKA come from the germline V gene (reference sequence). Trimming took off 6 bases at V and 5 bases at J, with 10 bases between the two ends. Written as DNA, the CDR3 is TGCAGTGCCCTTATTGAGGAGACCCAGTACTTC. Its translation is CSALIEETQYF.

The chain employs TRBV7-2 and TRBJ1-1; D is ambiguous. Between the trimmed V and J ends, which lost 5 bases and 10 bases, there was a span of 14 bases. The CDR3 is made up of 12 amino acids. Germline assignment: CDR1 SGHTA and CDR2 FQGNSA. This chain's CDR3 is CASSQRVGVAFF. The CDR3 bases are TGTGCCAGCAGCCAACGGGTGGGTGTAGCTTTCTTT.

The chain employs TRBV18 and TRBJ1-2; D is possibly TRBD1 (5 bases). This CDR3 region has 16 residues. Between the trimmed V and J ends, which lost 6 bases and 2 bases, there was a span of 19 bases. Germline V lookup: CDR1 KGHSH, CDR2 LQKENI. This CDR3 is CASSPNSAQENYGYTF. The CDR3, as DNA: TGTGCCAGCTCCCCAAACTCCGCACAGGAAAACTATGGCTACACCTTC. Supplemented by reference TRBV18 and TRBJ1-2, the full variable domain reads NAGVMQNPRHLVRRRGQEARLRCSPMKGHSHVYWYRQLPEEGLKFMVYLQKENIIDESGMPKERFSAEFPKEGPSILRIQQVVRGDSAAYFCASSPNSAQENYGYTFGSGTRLTVV.

This clone appeared a single time. The chain has TRBV5-4 and TRBJ1-5; D unclear. CDR3 size: 13 residues. The V end lost 0 bases, the J end lost 5 bases, and 6 bases lay between the germline ends. In germline, CDR1 is SGHNT, CDR2 YYREEE (reference sequence). The CDR3 is CASSLEAHQPQHF. The CDR3 coding sequence is TGTGCCAGCAGCTTGGAAGCTCATCAGCCCCAGCATTTT.

In the case of this clone: At one end, the junction sequence differs from germline, possibly due to a read error. This chain connects TRBV5-6 to TRBJ2-4, with 10 bases aligning to TRBD1. The V gene's germline CDR1 is SGHDT and CDR2 YYEEEE. This CDR3 comprises 17 residues. CDR3 sequence: CASSPSAGTGARNIQYF. DNA for the CDR3: TGTGCCAGCAGCCCGTCCGCCGGGACAGGGGCCAGAAACATTCAGTACTTC.

This clone has a single count. J is TRBJ2-2 and V is TRBV19, with a tentative D call TRBD2 (5 bases). This CDR3 is 15 amino acids long. Per germline, CDR1 LNHDA and CDR2 SQIVND (reference sequence). V shed 7 bases and J shed 5 bases, with 17 bases lying between them. The CDR3 bases are TGTGCCAGTACCCTGGACGGGGTCAAAACCGGGGAGCTGTTTTTT. Translating gives CASTLDGVKTGELFF.